Included here is one T cell receptor (beta chain) sequence, with context. Its matching antigen is unknown. The CDR3 contains 14 residues. Germline V gene sequence: CDR1 MGHRA, CDR2 YSYEKL. The trim removed 5 bases at V and 4 bases at J, leaving 7 bases unmatched. Profiled with immunoSEQ multiplex PCR; TCRdb holds only in-frame clones, not every one. This table holds around 190,000 clones, about 86% found once. The data originate from a study of T cell responses to AZD1222 COVID-19 vaccine. Findings and limits, study-wide: All repertoire sampling was performed exclusively after the peak T cell response. Of the AZD1222 recipients, only 5 to 7 were seropositive at baseline. Most donors were white British, females outnumbered males, and clonal diversity was possibly underestimated.

This chain links TRBV4-1 with TRBJ2-7; 8 nucleotides align to TRBD2. The origin of this receptor is an adult in good health. The material sequenced was peripheral blood, taken on day 0 of AZD1222 vaccination. The CDR3 DNA reads TGCGCCAGCAGCTATACTAGCGGAGCATACGAGCAGTACTTC. This codes for CASSYTSGAYEQYF.